The sequence of this TCR beta chain was determined in a study of beta chain features in type 1 diabetes. Study-level information: There was similarity between patients and healthy donors in age, gender and cell yields. General study results and limits: Across all four CD4+ subsets, people with type 1 diabetes showed modestly shorter TCRB CDR3s. Compared to healthy donors, patients appeared to have naive, central memory and Treg TCRB repertoires that were more alike. PCR might show a preference for shorter templates, equally across patients and controls.

Note on this clone: The antigen is not known. At one end the junction does not follow the germline gene, possibly because of a read error.

The germline V gene has CDR1 KGHSH and CDR2 LQKENI. The CDR3 is made up of 15 amino acids. All of the isolated RNA was reverse transcribed, so expressed TCRB transcripts were sequenced. Reads averaged about 1 million for stem cell-like memory T cell samples. Profiled with immunoSEQ multiplex PCR; TCRdb holds only in-frame clones, not every one. Of about 26,000 clones listed, 40% to 60% are singletons. The specimen was stem cell memory CD4+ T cells from blood. This chain links TRBV18 with TRBJ2-1; possibly TRBD2 for D (6 bases). The receptor's source is a man younger than 45 with type 1 diabetes. CDR3 amino acids: CASAGAGSSYNEQLF. The CDR3 region has the DNA TGTGCCAGCGCCGGGGCGGGGAGCTCCTACAATGAGCAGCTCTTC.